The 2 T cell receptor beta chains below were found in one sample sequenced in a study of T-cell memory formation after mild COVID-19. TCRdb re-derived calls from the 5' RACE reads in MiXCR, one entry per CDR3 protein. The sample has over 350,000 distinct CDR3 sequences, about 17% seen once. Sequencing input: PBMCs or a T cell subset sorted from them (not recorded which). The receptor set was obtained from a man younger than 30 who had mild COVID-19 (a few samples of this study predate the infection). Cell type and time point are not known.

J is TRBJ2-1 and V is TRBV24-1, with 15 bases that match TRBD2. Germline values: CDR1 KGHDR, CDR2 SFDVKD. V shed 3 bases, J shed 9 bases, and the junction held 8 bases outside the gene matches. The CDR3 has 17 amino acids. The CDR3 DNA reads TGTGCCACCAGTGATACAGGGACTAGCGGGAGGTTAAGTGAGCAGTTCTTC. Its translation: CATSDTGTSGRLSEQFF.

This clonotype was observed a handful of times. The chain joins TRBV27 to TRBJ2-1; 8 nucleotides match TRBD1. The germline gives CDR1 MNHEY, CDR2 SMNVEV (reference sequence). Unmatched junction bases numbered 5, after V lost 4 bases and J lost 0 bases. CDR3 length equals 16 residues. CDR3 loop: CASSSGQGGSYNEQFF. CDR3 nucleotides: TGTGCCAGCAGTTCAGGACAGGGAGGCTCCTACAATGAGCAGTTCTTC.